This T cell receptor (beta chain) was identified during a study of shared clonotypes between healthy human individuals. Donors included only healthy HIV-negative adults lacking recent acute infections or vaccinations. Comment on this clone: Its antigen remains unidentified.

Authors' processing steps: Junction-only immunoSEQ data arrived without quality scores, meaning filtering differed. Clones were sequenced by immunoSEQ multiplex PCR, and TCRdb holds only the in-frame ones, with some missing. V, J and clone size are those of that table, while D and trimming were read from the DNA. In the table there are roughly 2.4 million clones, approximately 94% of which are singletons. The germline V and J ends were trimmed by 5 bases and 4 bases, with 12 bases remaining between them. CDR1 is SGHRS and CDR2 is YFSETQ in the germline V gene. The CDR3 is 14 residues long. Study observations and caveats: Enrolling few donors narrowed the genetic and exposure-history diversity that was represented. Tissues were not sampled, only blood, and their repertoires likely differ.

The clonotype comes from a man aged 18 to 30 in good health. The rearrangement links TRBV5-1 to TRBJ2-2; TRBD1 might be the D (6 bases). The specimen sequenced was naive CD4+ T cells sorted from blood. The subset here: CD45RA+ positively selected. CDR3 residues: CASRRGGSTGELFF. The DNA for the CDR3 is TGCGCCAGCAGGAGAGGGGGAAGCACCGGGGAGCTGTTTTTT.